Here is one T cell receptor (beta chain) with its context. Between the trimmed V and J ends, which lost 1 base and 6 bases, there was a span of 12 bases. CDR3 length: 15 amino acids. Germline V CDR1 and CDR2: SEHNR, FQNEAQ (reference sequence). TCRdb's table, derived via immunoSEQ multiplex PCR, lists solely in-frame clones and lacks some. The sample includes about 150,000 clones, 75% to 85% of them seen just once. These data come from a study of blood T cell repertoires in COVID-19. The source of this sequence is a man in his 60s with acute or convalescent COVID-19. This rearrangement joins TRBV7-9 to TRBJ2-2, with a tentative D call TRBD1 (5 bases). The source material was peripheral blood. The CDR3 bases are TGTGCCAGCAGCTTAGAGGGGCTCCACGCCGGGGAGCTGTTTTTT. This gives the protein CASSLEGLHAGELFF.